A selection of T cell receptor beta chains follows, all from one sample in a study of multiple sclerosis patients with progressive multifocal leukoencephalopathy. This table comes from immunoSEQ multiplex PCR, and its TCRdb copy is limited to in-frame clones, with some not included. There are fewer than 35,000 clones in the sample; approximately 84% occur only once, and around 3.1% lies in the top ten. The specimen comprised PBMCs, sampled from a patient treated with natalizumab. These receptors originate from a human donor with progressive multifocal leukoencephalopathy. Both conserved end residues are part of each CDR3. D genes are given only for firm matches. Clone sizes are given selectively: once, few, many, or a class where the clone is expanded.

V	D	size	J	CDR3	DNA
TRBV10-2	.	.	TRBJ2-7	CASSPAYEQYF	TGCGCCAGCAGTCCAGCCTACGAGCAGTACTTC
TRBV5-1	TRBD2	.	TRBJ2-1	CASSLELAGVDEQFF	TGCGCCAGCAGCTTGGAACTAGCGGGAGTGGATGAGCAGTTCTTC
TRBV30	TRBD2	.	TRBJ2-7	CASLPASGPYEQYF	TGTGCCTCCCTTCCGGCTAGCGGACCCTACGAGCAGTACTTC
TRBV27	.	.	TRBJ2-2	CASSLGAGGLNTGELFF	TGTGCCAGCAGTTTAGGAGCGGGTGGGTTGAACACCGGGGAGCTGTTTTTT
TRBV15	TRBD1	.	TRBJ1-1	CATSTNRGNTEAFF	TGTGCCACCAGCACGAACAGGGGGAACACTGAAGCTTTCTTT
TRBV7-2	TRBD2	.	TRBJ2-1	CASSLSSGKAYNEQFF	TGTGCCAGCAGCTTATCTAGCGGGAAAGCCTACAATGAGCAGTTCTTC
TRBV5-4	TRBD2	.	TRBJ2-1	CASSVQRGNNEQFF	TGTGCCAGCAGTGTACAGCGGGGGAACAATGAGCAGTTCTTC
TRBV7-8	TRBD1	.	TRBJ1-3	CAGGTAFNSGNTIYF	TGTGCCGGTGGGACAGCATTTAACTCTGGAAACACCATATATTTT
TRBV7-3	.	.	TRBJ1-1	CASSLLGENTEAFF	TGTGCCAGCAGCTTACTTGGGGAGAACACTGAAGCTTTCTTT
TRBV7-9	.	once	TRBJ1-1	CATPTEDTEAFF	TGTGCCACCCCTACCGAGGACACTGAAGCTTTCTTT
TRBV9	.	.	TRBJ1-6	CASSPRVDNSPLHF	TGTGCCAGCAGCCCCCGGGTGGATAATTCACCCCTCCACTTT
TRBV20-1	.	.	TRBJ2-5	CSARAETQYF	TGCAGTGCTAGAGCCGAGACCCAGTACTTC
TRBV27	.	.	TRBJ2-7	CASSPLLGRSYEQYF	TGTGCCAGCAGTCCCCTCTTGGGGCGCTCCTACGAGCAGTACTTC
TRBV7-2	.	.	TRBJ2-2	CASSLWDTGELLF	TGTGCCAGCAGCTTATGGGACACCGGGGAGCTGCTTTTT
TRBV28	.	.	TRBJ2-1	CATASGVGSYNEQFF	TGTGCCACCGCGTCTGGGGTCGGGTCCTACAATGAGCAGTTCTTC
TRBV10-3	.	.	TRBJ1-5	CAIKGDDQPQHF	TGTGCCATCAAGGGCGACGATCAGCCCCAGCATTTT
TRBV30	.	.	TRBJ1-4	CACLVAYHEKLFF	TGTGCCTGTCTAGTCGCCTACCATGAAAAACTGTTTTTT
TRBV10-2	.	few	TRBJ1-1	CASSEWGVNTEAFF	TGCGCCAGCAGTGAGTGGGGGGTGAACACTGAAGCTTTCTTT
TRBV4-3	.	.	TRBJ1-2	CASSQEIGDYGYTF	TGCGCCAGCAGCCAAGAGATAGGAGACTATGGCTACACCTTC
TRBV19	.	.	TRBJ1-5	CASSPRWGDSQPQHF	TGTGCCAGTAGCCCACGGTGGGGGGACTCTCAGCCCCAGCATTTT
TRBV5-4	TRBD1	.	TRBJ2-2	CALRTGGSGELFF	TGTGCCTTGAGGACAGGGGGTTCCGGGGAGCTGTTTTTT
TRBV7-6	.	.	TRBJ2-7	CASSLEKGATYEQYF	TGTGCCAGCAGCTTAGAGAAGGGCGCCACCTACGAGCAGTACTTC
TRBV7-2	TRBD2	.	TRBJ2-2	CASSLTRTSGRIGGELFF	TGTGCCAGCAGCTTAACCCGGACTAGCGGGAGGATCGGCGGGGAGCTGTTTTTT
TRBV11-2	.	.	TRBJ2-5	CASSSYSLQETQYF	TGTGCCAGCAGCTCCTATTCCCTCCAAGAGACCCAGTACTTC
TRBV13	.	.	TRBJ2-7	CASSLPSLGNYEQYF	TGTGCCAGCAGCTTACCGTCGTTGGGCAACTACGAGCAGTACTTC
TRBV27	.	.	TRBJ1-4	CASSSHQINERLFF	TGTGCCAGCAGTTCCCACCAGATTAATGAAAGACTGTTTTTT
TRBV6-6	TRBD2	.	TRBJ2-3	CASSPGTSGTDTQYF	TGTGCCAGCAGCCCCGGGACTAGCGGCACAGATACGCAGTATTTT
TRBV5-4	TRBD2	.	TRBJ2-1	CASSLELAGRNEQFF	TGTGCCAGCAGCTTGGAGCTAGCGGGGCGGAATGAGCAGTTCTTC
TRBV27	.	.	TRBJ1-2	CASSANREISDGYTF	TGTGCCAGCAGTGCCAACAGGGAGATCTCTGATGGCTACACCTTC
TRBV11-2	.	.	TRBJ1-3	CASSLRQAGNTIYF	TGTGCCAGCAGCTTAAGACAGGCCGGAAACACCATATATTTT
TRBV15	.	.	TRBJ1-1	CATSRDLRRNTEAFF	TGTGCCACCAGCAGAGATCTCCGGAGGAACACTGAAGCTTTCTTT
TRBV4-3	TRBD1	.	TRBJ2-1	CASSHQGENEQFF	TGCGCCAGCAGCCACCAGGGGGAGAATGAGCAGTTCTTC
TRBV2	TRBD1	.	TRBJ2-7	CASSESGQGPYEQYF	TGTGCCAGCAGTGAATCAGGACAGGGGCCCTACGAGCAGTACTTC
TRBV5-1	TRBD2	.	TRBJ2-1	CASSLGLADEQFF	TGCGCCAGCAGCTTGGGTCTAGCGGATGAGCAGTTCTTC
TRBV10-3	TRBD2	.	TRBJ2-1	CAIRRTSGSLFNEQFF	TGTGCCATCAGGAGGACTAGCGGGAGTTTGTTCAATGAGCAGTTCTTC
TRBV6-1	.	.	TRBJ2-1	CASSEFTPPNEQFF	TGTGCCAGCAGTGAATTTACGCCACCCAATGAGCAGTTCTTC
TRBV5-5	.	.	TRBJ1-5	CASSLESFMEPQHF	TGTGCCAGCAGCTTGGAAAGCTTTATGGAGCCCCAGCATTTT
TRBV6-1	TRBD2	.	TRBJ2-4	CASSEEGFRAGGAKNIQYF	TGTGCCAGCAGTGAAGAGGGGTTTCGAGCGGGAGGCGCCAAAAACATTCAGTACTTC
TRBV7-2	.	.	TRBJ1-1	CASSARRISEAFF	TGTGCCAGCAGCGCCAGAAGGATCTCTGAAGCTTTCTTT
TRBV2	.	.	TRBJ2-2	CASSEAGGRYTGELFF	TGTGCCAGCAGTGAAGCGGGGGGACGTTACACCGGGGAGCTGTTTTTT
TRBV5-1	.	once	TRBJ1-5	CASSLAPLGSGNQPQHF	TGCGCCAGCAGCTTGGCCCCTCTAGGATCAGGCAATCAGCCCCAGCATTTT
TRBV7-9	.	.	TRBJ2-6	CASSSVSGANVLTF	TGTGCCAGCAGCTCCGTCTCTGGGGCCAACGTCCTGACTTTC
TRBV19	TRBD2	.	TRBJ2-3	CASSIPARGLAGGSGFADTQYF	TGTGCCAGTAGTATCCCCGCTCGGGGACTAGCGGGAGGAAGTGGCTTCGCAGATACGCAGTATTTT
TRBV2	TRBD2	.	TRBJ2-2	CASSSGTSGTIGELFF	TGTGCCAGCAGTTCCGGGACTAGCGGGACTATCGGGGAGCTGTTTTTT
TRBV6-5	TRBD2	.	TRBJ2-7	CASSYSLPGGPYEQYF	TGTGCCAGCAGTTACTCGCTACCGGGAGGGCCCTACGAGCAGTACTTC